This paragraph reports one TCR beta chain. TCRdb reprocessed the 5' RACE reads with MiXCR, giving one entry per CDR3 protein. In the table there are 30,000 to 45,000 distinct CDR3 sequences, 11% of which are singletons. This entry is derived from a study of T-cell memory formation after mild COVID-19. About the research overall: The two donors had largely donor-specific TCR clusters.

CDR1 and CDR2 (germline): SGHRS, YFSETQ. V was trimmed by 1 base and J by 5 bases, leaving 8 bases between them. The CDR3 covers 13 residues. Sequencing was performed on PBMCs or a T cell subset sorted from them (not recorded which). This rearrangement joins TRBV5-1 to TRBJ2-3, with D hard to call. The TCR comes from a man aged 18 to 29 who had mild COVID-19 (a few samples of this study predate the infection). Cell type and time point are not known. The CDR3 DNA follows: TGCGCCAGCAGCTTGTCTAACGTAGATACGCAGTATTTT. Translating it yields CASSLSNVDTQYF.